Described below is a single T cell receptor beta chain sequence and its context. Its target is unknown. V gave up 2 bases and J gave up 3 bases, with 10 bases separating them. In germline, CDR1 is SGHDN, CDR2 FVKESK. The CDR3 is 15 amino acids. This specimen comes from a study of shared clonotypes between healthy human individuals. Study-level background: Each donor's CD4 naive and CD4 memory cells filled three plates apiece, CD8 naive two, and CD8 memory one. Notes on the study in general: Compared with memory subsets, naive subsets generally had larger estimated richness. Sharing across four donors was seen in roughly 5.2% of naive CD4 clonotypes.

In the study's own analysis: Filtering differed, since immunoSEQ gave only junction sequences and no quality scores. Using immunoSEQ multiplex PCR, the repertoire was profiled, and TCRdb retains in-frame clones only, with some absent. V, J and clone size are taken as reported in that table, and D and trimming were inferred from the DNA itself. This sample has under 600,000 clones, with more than 95% found just once. The chain is built from TRBV14 and TRBJ1-4, with D possibly being TRBD1 (6 bases). The receptor was derived from a woman aged 25 to 39 in good health. The source material was naive CD4+ T cells sorted from blood. The subset denotes: CD45RA+ positively selected. The CDR3 DNA follows: TGTGCCAGCAGCCAACCGGGGGGGCCTAATGAAAAACTGTTTTTT. Its protein is CASSQPGGPNEKLFF.